This passage covers 7 T cell receptor beta chains from one sample sequenced in a study of blood T cell repertoires in COVID-19. Assay: immunoSEQ multiplex PCR; the TCRdb copy retains only in-frame clones and omits some. The sample shows more than 95,000 clones, roughly 83% of them seen only once. The sample consisted of peripheral blood. These receptors all come from a woman at least 80 years old with active or convalescent COVID-19.

This clone was seen once. The chain links TRBV6-2 or TRBV6-3 to TRBJ1-3; a possible D gene is TRBD1 (5 bases). Germline assignment: CDR1 MNHEY and CDR2 SVGEGT. V lost 6 bases to trimming and J lost 2 bases, with 14 bases between them. This CDR3 is 15 amino acids long. This CDR3 is CASSPPLGPGNTIYF. The CDR3 DNA sequence: TGTGCCAGCAGCCCTCCGTTGGGGCCTGGAAACACCATATATTTT.

This clone was picked up one time. This chain links TRBV10-3 with TRBJ1-5; unclear D gene. Germline CDR1 ENHRY, CDR2 SYGVKD. Trimming took off 3 bases at V and 6 bases at J, with 12 bases between the two ends. The CDR3 sequence is 14 residues long. CDR3 coding DNA: TGTGCCATCAGTGATGGAGGGTTGGGTCAGCCCCAGCATTTT. It encodes CAISDGGLGQPQHF.

The chain links TRBV13 to TRBJ2-3; D not certain. Trimming stripped 2 bases from V and 1 base from J, with 13 bases between. Germline V gene lookup returns CDR1 PRHDT and CDR2 FYEKMQ (reference sequence). The CDR3 runs to 16 residues. The CDR3 coding sequence is TGTGCCAGCAGCTTACGCGGCGCCCTGGGCACAGATACGCAGTATTTT. Protein sequence: CASSLRGALGTDTQYF.

This chain connects TRBV27 to TRBJ1-2, with 9 bases identical to TRBD1. The CDR3 covers 16 residues. Germline V gene sequence: CDR1 MNHEY, CDR2 SMNVEV (reference sequence). The junction had 10 bases not matched to a gene; V was cut back by 3 bases and J by 5 bases. CDR3 loop: CASSFLGQGGRYGYTF. CDR3 nucleotides: TGTGCCAGCAGTTTCCTGGGACAGGGAGGGAGGTATGGCTACACCTTC.

The chain has TRBV7-9 and TRBJ2-4, with 14 nucleotides matching TRBD2. Germline V gene sequence: CDR1 SEHNR, CDR2 FQNEAQ (reference sequence). J gave up 0 bases and V 6 bases, and 7 bases lay outside the gene matches. The CDR3 extends over 18 amino acids. CDR3 sequence reads: CASSPTSGRASAKNIQYF. The CDR3 DNA sequence: TGTGCCAGCAGTCCGACTAGCGGGAGGGCCTCAGCCAAAAACATTCAGTACTTC.

This chain joins TRBV5-1 and TRBJ1-5, with D perhaps TRBD1 (6 bases). Trimming left V 4 bases short and J 4 bases short, with 9 bases between. Per the germline V gene, CDR1 is SGHRS and CDR2 is YFSETQ. This CDR3 region has 13 residues. This CDR3 is CASSADRNQPQHF. CDR3 nucleotides: TGCGCCAGCAGCGCCGACAGGAATCAGCCCCAGCATTTT.

This clone was counted only a few times. The V gene is TRBV7-3, the J gene TRBJ2-3; unclear D gene. V was cut by 5 bases and J by 1 base, with 10 bases left in between. The CDR3 totals 14 residues. Per the germline V gene, CDR1 is SGHTA and CDR2 is FQGTGA. In DNA form, the CDR3 reads TGTGCCAGCAGCCAAGCACCGGGCACAGATACGCAGTATTTT. This codes for CASSQAPGTDTQYF.